Below, 30 T cell receptor beta chains from the same sample are listed, as sequenced in a study of blood T cell repertoires in COVID-19. Sequencing used immunoSEQ multiplex PCR; TCRdb keeps in-frame clones, though not all of them. Of 100,000 to 150,000 clones in the sample, about 88% were seen once. Sequenced: peripheral blood. The origin of the receptors is a woman aged 80 or over with acute or convalescent COVID-19.

The rearrangement links TRBV6-5 to TRBJ1-1; tentative D call: TRBD1 (6 bases). The CDR3 runs 13 residues. The V end lost 9 bases, the J end lost 4 bases, and 15 bases lay between the germline ends. CDR1 is MNHEY and CDR2 is SVGAGI in the germline V gene. The CDR3 region has the DNA TGTGCCAGTCAGCAGGGGTTGGGCACTGAAGCTTTCTTT. This sequence encodes CASQQGLGTEAFF.

This clone has only one observation. The rearrangement links TRBV5-6 to TRBJ1-5; D is uncertain. The V gene lost 0 bases and the J gene lost 3 bases, with 13 bases spanning the gap. Germline V lookup: CDR1 SGHDT, CDR2 YYEEEE. The CDR3 loop spans 16 amino acids. This CDR3 is CASSLAGRWVNQPQHF. The CDR3, as DNA: TGTGCCAGCAGCTTGGCCGGCAGGTGGGTCAATCAGCCCCAGCATTTT.

The gene calls are TRBV14 and TRBJ2-1, with 11 positions matching TRBD1. CDR3 size: 14 residues. CDR1 SGHDN and CDR2 FVKESK come from the germline V gene. V lost 1 base, J lost 15 bases, and 8 bases stayed unmatched. The CDR3 here is CASSQVGTGGARFF. In DNA, the CDR3 is TGTGCCAGCAGCCAAGTCGGGACAGGGGGGGCGAGGTTCTTC.

A note on this clone: One end of the junction varies from germline; a read error may be responsible. This chain joins TRBV6-5 and TRBJ2-7; D is possibly TRBD2 (6 bases). Germline V gene lookup returns CDR1 MNHEY and CDR2 SVGAGI. The CDR3 has 15 amino acids. The CDR3 DNA is TGTGCCACCTCGGGGGTAGCCACGAGCTCCTACGATCAGTACTTC. Amino acid sequence: CATSGVATSSYDQYF.

Of note for this clone: Other DNA sequences in this specimen translate into the identical CDR3. The chain is built from TRBV7-9 and TRBJ2-1; D may be TRBD2 (6 bases). The V end lost 5 bases, the J end lost 0 bases, and 11 bases lay between the germline ends. CDR3 length: 15 residues. CDR1 SEHNR and CDR2 FQNEAQ come from the germline V gene (reference sequence). This CDR3 reads CASSPRGSSYNEQFF. The DNA for the CDR3 is TGTGCCAGCAGCCCTCGGGGGAGCTCCTACAATGAGCAGTTCTTC. Based on the CDR3 plus reference TRBV7-9 and TRBJ2-1, the full variable domain is DTGVSQNPRHKITKRGQNVTFRCDPISEHNRLYWYRQTLGQGPEFLTYFQNEAQLEKSRLLSDRFSAERPKGSFSTLEIQRTEQGDSAMYLCASSPRGSSYNEQFFGPGTRLTVL.

The J gene is TRBJ2-7, the V gene TRBV5-8; 8 nucleotides align to TRBD1. The CDR3 sequence is 14 residues long. The germline CDR1 and CDR2 sequences are SGHTS and YDEGEE. After removal of 2 bases from V and 6 bases from J, the junction contained 7 bases not matched to a gene. In DNA, the CDR3 is TGTGCCAGCAGCTTAGCAGGGGGCTTCGGCGAGCAGTACTTC. Translating it yields CASSLAGGFGEQYF.

This clone is a singleton in its sample. The chain joins TRBV7-2 to TRBJ2-7; 9 bases fit TRBD2. The trim removed 3 bases at V and 2 bases at J, leaving 5 bases unmatched. The CDR3 is made up of 15 amino acids. Germline V lookup: CDR1 SGHTA, CDR2 FQGNSA. CDR3 in amino acids: CASSFSGTSPYEQYF. The CDR3, as DNA: TGTGCCAGCAGCTTCTCCGGGACTAGCCCCTACGAGCAGTACTTC.

J is TRBJ1-2 and V is TRBV19, with 7 bases aligning to TRBD1. The CDR3 loop spans 13 amino acids. V lost 2 bases, J lost 6 bases, and 3 bases stayed unmatched. Germline values: CDR1 LNHDA, CDR2 SQIVND (reference sequence). The CDR3 loop is CASSIRDSNGYTF. The CDR3 coding sequence is TGTGCCAGTAGTATACGGGACAGCAATGGCTACACCTTC.

This clone has only one observation. The chain links TRBV5-1 to TRBJ1-1; maybe TRBD1 (5 bases). Germline values: CDR1 SGHRS, CDR2 YFSETQ. The CDR3 has 14 amino acids. Trimming stripped 3 bases from V and 5 bases from J, with 14 bases between. CDR3 in DNA: TGCGCCAGCAGCTCTTTATGGGGGGATACTGAAGCTTTCTTT. Its protein is CASSSLWGDTEAFF. The full variable domain, completed using reference TRBV5-1 and TRBJ1-1, is KAGVTQTPRYLIKTRGQQVTLSCSPISGHRSVSWYQQTPGQGLQFLFEYFSETQRNKGNFPGRFSGRQFSNSRSEMNVSTLELGDSALYLCASSSLWGDTEAFFGQGTRLTVV.

V is TRBV2 and J is TRBJ1-5; TRBD1 matches at 8 bases. With V trimmed by 5 bases and J by 4 bases, 13 bases remained unmatched. The CDR3 spans 17 residues. Per the germline V gene, CDR1 is SNHLY and CDR2 is FYNNEI. The CDR3 DNA reads TGTGCCAGCAGTTACGATCAGACAGGGGCCGGTAATCAGCCCCAGCATTTT. Amino acids: CASSYDQTGAGNQPQHF.

This chain connects TRBV2 to TRBJ1-4, with D possibly being TRBD1 (5 bases). The germline V and J ends were trimmed by 6 bases and 3 bases, with 17 bases remaining between them. The CDR3 is 16 amino acids. CDR1 and CDR2 (germline): SNHLY, FYNNEI. CDR3 in DNA: TGTGCCAGCAGCGCAGGTCAGACAGTGGCTAATGAAAAACTGTTTTTT. As protein: CASSAGQTVANEKLFF.

This chain connects TRBV2 to TRBJ2-7, with D possibly TRBD1 on 5 matching bases. The V end lost 6 bases, the J end lost 5 bases, and 14 bases lay between the germline ends. The CDR3 runs 13 residues. Germline V gene lookup returns CDR1 SNHLY and CDR2 FYNNEI. CDR3: CASRVGVRDEQYF. The CDR3 DNA reads as TGTGCCAGCAGGGTAGGGGTAAGGGACGAGCAGTACTTC.

This chain uses TRBV4-1 with TRBJ2-5; 13 positions agree with TRBD2. CDR1 is MGHRA, CDR2 YSYEKL, per germline. The CDR3 sequence is 17 residues long. V shed 0 bases, J shed 10 bases, and the junction held 11 bases outside the gene matches. CDR3 DNA sequence: TGCGCCAGCAGCCAAGAGGGTACTAGCGGGAGGGGACGTCGCCAGTACTTC. Translated: CASSQEGTSGRGRRQYF.

V gene TRBV6-1 combines with J gene TRBJ1-1; possible D gene TRBD1, 6 bases. The CDR3 length is 13 residues. In germline, CDR1 is MNHNS, CDR2 SASEGT. The V end lost 1 base, the J end lost 5 bases, and 8 bases lay between the germline ends. CDR3 DNA sequence: TGTGCCAGCAGTGAAGTTAGGGGGACTGAAGCTTTCTTT. Its translation: CASSEVRGTEAFF.

The chain combines TRBV9 with TRBJ2-1, with 8 bases aligning to TRBD2. There are 13 residues in the CDR3. The germline V gene has CDR1 SGDLS and CDR2 YYNGEE. The V segment lost 4 bases and the J segment 9 bases; nucleotides outside the gene matches: 6. As DNA, the CDR3 is TGTGCCAGCAGCTGGCAGCGGGAGAGTGAGCAGTTCTTC. This gives the protein CASSWQRESEQFF.

The gene calls are TRBV27 and TRBJ2-3; D may be TRBD1 (5 bases). This CDR3 has 13 amino acids. Germline V gene sequence: CDR1 MNHEY, CDR2 SMNVEV (reference sequence). V shed 2 bases and J shed 6 bases, with 9 bases lying between them. CDR3 loop: CASSLQGGDTQYF. The DNA for the CDR3 is TGTGCCAGCAGTTTACAGGGTGGCGATACGCAGTATTTT.

V is TRBV20-1 and J is TRBJ2-7; 10 nucleotides match TRBD1. V trimming: 3 bases; J trimming: 3 bases; junction bases outside the gene matches: 5. The CDR3 extends over 14 amino acids. Germline assignment: CDR1 DFQATT and CDR2 SNEGSKA (reference sequence). CDR3 sequence: CSASRTGGNYEQYF. The CDR3 DNA reads TGCAGTGCTAGTCGGACAGGGGGAAACTACGAGCAGTACTTC.

The rearrangement links TRBV9 to TRBJ1-2, with 8 nucleotides matching TRBD1. CDR1 and CDR2 (germline): SGDLS, YYNGEE. The CDR3 has 16 residues. The ends lost 3 bases at V and 2 bases at J; junction bases unmatched: 9. The CDR3 DNA sequence: TGTGCCAGCAGCGGCCTGAGGACAGGGCGAAACTATGGCTACACCTTC. This gives the protein CASSGLRTGRNYGYTF.

The V and J genes are TRBV9 and TRBJ1-1; tentative D call: TRBD1 (5 bases). Trimming left V 6 bases short and J 0 bases short, with 18 bases between. The length of the CDR3 is 16 residues. Per germline, CDR1 SGDLS and CDR2 YYNGEE. CDR3 in DNA: TGTGCCAGCACCAAAGACCTACAGGCCATGAACACTGAAGCTTTCTTT. Amino acid sequence: CASTKDLQAMNTEAFF.

The chain has TRBV4-2 and TRBJ1-5; tentatively, D is TRBD1 (5 bases). CDR3 length: 14 residues. CDR1 is LGHNA and CDR2 is YNFKEQ in the germline V gene. With 1 base removed from V and 6 bases from J, the gap between germline ends came to 10 bases. As DNA, the CDR3 is TGTGCCAGCAGCCAAGCCACTCAGGGTCAGCCCCAGCATTTT. This encodes CASSQATQGQPQHF.

The rearrangement links TRBV5-6 to TRBJ1-2; tentatively, D is TRBD1 (5 bases). Between the trimmed V and J ends, which lost 0 bases and 3 bases, there was a span of 15 bases. Germline V lookup: CDR1 SGHDT, CDR2 YYEEEE. The CDR3 has 16 residues. In nucleotides, the CDR3 is TGTGCCAGCAGCTTGGGTCATTTGGGGCAAGACTATGGCTACACCTTC. Protein: CASSLGHLGQDYGYTF.

The J gene is TRBJ2-5, the V gene TRBV28; D is possibly TRBD1 (6 bases). The CDR3 loop spans 12 amino acids. Germline V gene sequence: CDR1 MDHEN, CDR2 SYDVKM. The V end lost 6 bases, the J end lost 10 bases, and 15 bases lay between the germline ends. CDR3 DNA: TGTGCCAGCAGATCGACAGGACTTCTCCAGTACTTC. Translation: CASRSTGLLQYF.

The rearrangement joins TRBV6-6 to TRBJ2-6; D not certain. Germline assignment: CDR1 MNHNY and CDR2 SVGAGI (reference sequence). The length of the CDR3 is 15 residues. Trimming pared 2 bases from V and 0 bases from J, leaving 5 bases between. CDR3 region: CASSYRSSGANVLTF. CDR3 bases: TGTGCCAGCAGTTACAGGAGCTCTGGGGCCAACGTCCTGACTTTC.

This CDR3 is CASSQDTTDTQYF. The DNA for the CDR3 is TGTGCCAGCTCACAGGACACCACAGATACGCAGTATTTT. V and J are TRBV18 and TRBJ2-3; TRBD1 might be the D (5 bases). Between the trimmed V and J ends, which lost 4 bases and 2 bases, there was a span of 7 bases. The CDR3 extends over 13 amino acids. Germline-derived CDR1 and CDR2 are KGHSH and LQKENI. Based on the CDR3 plus reference TRBV18 and TRBJ2-3, the full variable domain is NAGVMQNPRHLVRRRGQEARLRCSPMKGHSHVYWYRQLPEEGLKFMVYLQKENIIDESGMPKERFSAEFPKEGPSILRIQQVVRGDSAAYFCASSQDTTDTQYFGPGTRLTVL.

Here the CDR3 reads CASTRQGNQPQHF. The CDR3 bases are TGTGCCAGCACAAGACAGGGCAATCAGCCCCAGCATTTT. This chain links TRBV2 with TRBJ1-5, with D possibly matching TRBD1 (6 bases). Germline V lookup: CDR1 SNHLY, CDR2 FYNNEI. V was shortened by 7 bases and J by 2 bases, with 9 bases between the two germline ends. The CDR3 is 13 amino acids. Full variable domain (remainder filled in from reference TRBV2 and TRBJ1-5): EPEVTQTPSHQVTQMGQEVILRCVPISNHLYFYWYRQILGQKVEFLVSFYNNEISEKSEIFDDQFSVERPDGSNFTLKIRSTKLEDSAMYFCASTRQGNQPQHFGDGTRLSIL.

The gene calls are TRBV11-3 and TRBJ2-7; no definite D call. The germline gives CDR1 SGHNT, CDR2 YENEEA. Trimming took 1 base from V and 3 from J, leaving 7 bases between them. This CDR3 is built from 13 residues. This CDR3 reads CASSLGALYEQYF. The CDR3 bases are TGTGCCAGCAGCTTAGGGGCTCTCTACGAGCAGTACTTC.

This clone showed up just once. V is TRBV5-1 and J is TRBJ1-2; 9 bases are a match to TRBD1. Germline CDR1 SGHRS, CDR2 YFSETQ. This CDR3 contains 13 residues. Trimming took 4 bases from V and 4 from J; bases not matched to a gene: 2. CDR3 amino acids: CASSATGGYGYTF. In DNA, the CDR3 is TGCGCCAGCAGCGCGACAGGGGGCTATGGCTACACCTTC.

The chain employs TRBV12-3 or TRBV12-4 and TRBJ1-6, with D unresolved. V was shortened by 10 bases and J by 7 bases, with 14 bases between the two germline ends. The CDR3 totals 13 residues. CDR3 DNA: TGTGCCACCCTCCCCCGGAGGAATTCACCCCTCCACTTT. This sequence encodes CATLPRRNSPLHF.

In nucleotides, the CDR3 is TGTGCCAGCAGCCTGATACTAGCGGCCCGCGAGCAGTACTTC. This sequence encodes CASSLILAAREQYF. The rearrangement joins TRBV3-1 (or the pseudogene TRBV3-2) to TRBJ2-7; 8 positions agree with TRBD2. Germline CDR1 reads LGHDT; CDR2 reads YNNKEL (reference sequence). The V segment lost 4 bases and the J segment 6 bases; nucleotides outside the gene matches: 8. The CDR3 has 14 residues.

V gene TRBV6-6 combines with J gene TRBJ2-3, with a weak D call TRBD1 (6 bases). Germline CDR1 MNHNY, CDR2 SVGAGI (reference sequence). The length of the CDR3 is 17 residues. The V gene lost 5 bases and the J gene lost 6 bases, with 24 bases spanning the gap. CDR3 bases: TGTGCCAGCAGTCGTTACCCACAGGGCCTCCAAGGGGATACGCAGTATTTT. It is translated as CASSRYPQGLQGDTQYF.